The 20 T cell receptor beta chains presented below share a single source sample, sequenced in a study of post-analysis software for immune sequencing data. Study-wide findings and caveats: Four or five TRBV segments (TRBV5-6, TRBV5-1 and TRBV20-1 among them) occurred more frequently in patients than in controls.

Unique molecular identifiers tagged the TCR beta cDNA libraries. In TCRdb, the PCR reads were re-called with MiXCR into one record per CDR3 protein. The sample includes some 890,000 distinct CDR3 sequences, about 50% of them seen just once. No antigens are known for them. The source material was blood. These receptors all stem from a girl between 5 and 17 years old with multiple sclerosis.

The J gene is TRBJ2-7, the V gene TRBV6-6; TRBD2 aligns across 9 bases. Germline V gene lookup returns CDR1 MNHNY and CDR2 SVGAGI (reference sequence). The V gene end was trimmed by 0 bases and the J gene end by 4 bases; junction bases not matched to a gene: 10. There are 17 residues in the CDR3. The CDR3 is CASSYSSGGRAGYEQYF. In DNA form, the CDR3 reads TGTGCCAGCAGTTACTCCTCGGGCGGGAGGGCCGGGTACGAGCAGTACTTC.

The rearrangement joins TRBV2 to TRBJ1-2; the D gene is possibly TRBD1 (5 bases). This CDR3 has 14 residues. Trimming pared 6 bases from V and 2 bases from J, leaving 13 bases between. Germline loops: CDR1 SNHLY, CDR2 FYNNEI. The CDR3 DNA is TGTGCCAGCAGAGTGGACACCAGGAACTATGGCTACACCTTC. Translated: CASRVDTRNYGYTF.

This clonotype was seen only a few times. The chain has TRBV24-1 and TRBJ1-1, with D perhaps matching TRBD1 (5 bases). The ends were cut back, 7 bases at V and 6 bases at J, with 14 bases in the middle. The CDR3 contains 13 residues. CDR1 is KGHDR and CDR2 is SFDVKD in the germline V gene. The CDR3 sequence: CATRSGYSAEAFF. In DNA, the CDR3 is TGTGCCACCAGATCAGGGTATAGCGCTGAAGCTTTCTTT.

This clonotype was seen just once. CDR3: CASSKPSGTASYEQYF. CDR3 nucleotide sequence: TGTGCCAGCAGCAAGCCCTCCGGGACAGCCTCCTACGAGCAGTACTTC. This chain uses TRBV5-4 with TRBJ2-7, with TRBD1 matching over 7 bases. CDR1 is SGHNT and CDR2 is YYREEE in the germline V gene (reference sequence). V was pared by 4 bases and J by 0 bases, with 10 bases of the junction left unmatched. The CDR3 sequence is 16 residues long.

This rearrangement joins TRBV29-1 to TRBJ2-7; 9 bases align to TRBD1. The CDR3 extends over 15 amino acids. The trim removed 4 bases at V and 5 bases at J, leaving 12 bases unmatched. Germline CDR1 SQVTM, CDR2 ANQGSEA. The CDR3 loop reads CSVVGLRDRADEQYF. CDR3 DNA: TGCAGCGTTGTGGGTCTCCGGGACAGGGCCGACGAGCAGTACTTC.

This clonotype has only a few counts. The chain combines TRBV7-3 with TRBJ1-2; possibly TRBD1 for D (6 bases). This CDR3 has 15 amino acids. Germline V gene sequence: CDR1 SGHTA, CDR2 FQGTGA. Trimming removed 5 bases from V and 6 bases from J, with 19 bases in between. CDR3 protein: CASSALQGYADGYTF. In nucleotides, the CDR3 is TGTGCCAGCAGCGCCTTACAGGGCTACGCAGATGGCTACACCTTC.

This chain uses TRBV4-1 with TRBJ2-7; 12 nucleotides line up with TRBD2. The CDR3 sequence is 15 residues long. Germline V gene data show CDR1 as MGHRA and CDR2 as YSYEKL. Germline trimming cut 5 bases from V and 2 bases from J; bases unmatched to any gene: 4. The CDR3 sequence: CASSGRLAGAYEQYF. The CDR3 DNA is TGCGCCAGCAGCGGACGACTAGCGGGAGCCTACGAGCAGTACTTC.

V gene TRBV2 combines with J gene TRBJ2-4; a possible D gene is TRBD2 (7 bases). The length of the CDR3 is 13 residues. Trimming took 8 bases from V and 8 from J, leaving 16 bases between them. The germline CDR1 and CDR2 sequences are SNHLY and FYNNEI. The CDR3, as DNA: TGTGCCAGCCTGGGGGGGGCCGGAGACATTCAGTACTTC. It yields the protein CASLGGAGDIQYF.

This clonotype was seen repeatedly, ten times or more. The chain has TRBV7-9 and TRBJ2-3; weak D call: TRBD1 (6 bases). Germline V gene sequence: CDR1 SEHNR, CDR2 FQNEAQ (reference sequence). Trimming shortened V by 4 bases and J by 6 bases, and 14 bases separated the two germline ends. CDR3 length: 14 residues. The CDR3 loop reads CASSSRDIKDTQYF. The DNA for the CDR3 is TGTGCCAGCAGCTCGAGGGACATAAAGGATACGCAGTATTTT.

This clonotype appeared a few times. The chain employs TRBV2 and TRBJ2-3; D gene unclear. The V gene's germline CDR1 is SNHLY and CDR2 FYNNEI. The CDR3 extends over 12 amino acids. Trimming took 2 bases from V and 4 from J, leaving 4 bases between them. CDR3 sequence (DNA): TGTGCCAGCAGTGAATTATCAGATACGCAGTATTTT. Encoded protein: CASSELSDTQYF.

In this sample, this clonotype turned up a few times. This chain uses TRBV20-1 with TRBJ2-7, with D unresolved. The germline V gene has CDR1 DFQATT and CDR2 SNEGSKA (reference sequence). Between the trimmed V and J ends, which lost 3 bases and 2 bases, there was a span of 8 bases. CDR3 length: 12 amino acids. The CDR3 nucleotides read TGCAGTGCTAGCGCCTTGCCCTACGAGCAGTACTTC. Its translation is CSASALPYEQYF.

CDR3 sequence (DNA): TGCAGCTCCACAGGGGCTCCAGAGACCCAGTACTTC. Protein: CSSTGAPETQYF. The chain uses TRBV29-1 and TRBJ2-5; TRBD1 matches 7 bases. V lost 8 bases to trimming and J lost 4 bases; unmatched junction nucleotides: 7. CDR3 length equals 12 residues. The V gene's germline CDR1 is SQVTM and CDR2 ANQGSEA.

The sample holds a few counts of this clonotype. The gene calls are TRBV12-3 or TRBV12-4 and TRBJ2-7, with 8 positions matching TRBD2. The CDR3 has 15 amino acids. V dropped 6 bases and J dropped 4; count of bases not matched to a gene: 11. This chain's CDR3 is CASRESGGATYEQYF. The CDR3 nucleotides read TGTGCCAGCAGAGAGTCGGGGGGGGCGACGTACGAGCAGTACTTC.

This clonotype has just a few counts. The chain carries TRBV10-3 and TRBJ2-3; 10 bases are a match to TRBD2. Germline V gives CDR1 ENHRY, CDR2 SYGVKD. J gave up 4 bases and V 6 bases, and 4 bases lay outside the gene matches. The CDR3 runs to 14 residues. The DNA for the CDR3 is TGTGCCATCAGCCCCGGACTAGCGGCAGATACGCAGTATTTT. Translated: CAISPGLAADTQYF.

This chain connects TRBV5-1 to TRBJ1-6; D is ambiguous. Germline CDR1 and CDR2: SGHRS and YFSETQ. This CDR3 has 15 amino acids. Trimming took off 6 bases at V and 7 bases at J, with 17 bases between the two ends. CDR3: CASTSNLSGNSPLHF. As DNA, the CDR3 is TGCGCCAGCACCTCTAACCTCTCTGGGAATTCACCCCTCCACTTT. The full variable domain, completed using reference TRBV5-1 and TRBJ1-6, is KAGVTQTPRYLIKTRGQQVTLSCSPISGHRSVSWYQQTPGQGLQFLFEYFSETQRNKGNFPGRFSGRQFSNSRSEMNVSTLELGDSALYLCASTSNLSGNSPLHFGNGTRLTVT.

This chain joins TRBV7-3 and TRBJ1-2; TRBD1 matches 8 bases. Germline V gene sequence: CDR1 SGHTA, CDR2 FQGTGA. There are 12 residues in the CDR3. V lost 7 bases, J lost 6 bases, and 4 bases stayed unmatched. The CDR3 DNA follows: TGTGCCAGCAACGGACAGGGAAATGGCTACACCTTC. This sequence encodes CASNGQGNGYTF. The full variable domain, rest sourced from reference TRBV7-3 and TRBJ1-2, is GAGVSQTPSNKVTEKGKYVELRCDPISGHTALYWYRQSLGQGPEFLIYFQGTGAADDSGLPNDRFFAVRPEGSVSTLKIQRTERGDSAVYLCASNGQGNGYTFGSGTRLTVV.

The genes are TRBV29-1 and TRBJ1-1, with D unresolved. The CDR3 spans 10 residues. V shed 7 bases and J shed 6 bases, with 9 bases lying between them. Germline V gene lookup returns CDR1 SQVTM and CDR2 ANQGSEA. This CDR3 reads CSARLAEAFF. The DNA for the CDR3 is TGCAGCGCCAGACTAGCTGAAGCTTTCTTT.

This clonotype was counted many times. Sequence at one end of the junction differs from germline and may be a read error. The CDR3: CASSLGGQPQHF. Here the CDR3 DNA reads TGTGCCAGCAGCTTAGGAGGTCAGCCCCAGCATTTT. This rearrangement joins TRBV12-3 or TRBV12-4 to TRBJ1-5; no reliable D call. This CDR3 has 12 residues.

The chain employs TRBV20-1 and TRBJ2-1; D possibly uses TRBD1 or TRBD2 (5 bases each). Trimming removed 6 bases from V and 2 bases from J, with 17 bases in between. Germline-derived CDR1 and CDR2 are DFQATT and SNEGSKA (reference sequence). CDR3 length: 15 amino acids. The CDR3 DNA is TGCAGTGCGGATTCAGGGAGTCGCCCCTACAATGAGCAGTTCTTC. This translates into CSADSGSRPYNEQFF.

This clonotype was seen only a few times. The CDR3 loop reads CASSEAGMLSYEQYF. In DNA, the CDR3 is TGTGCCAGCAGTGAAGCCGGGATGCTATCCTACGAGCAGTACTTC. The chain links TRBV2 to TRBJ2-7; TRBD2 might be the D (5 bases). Germline V lookup: CDR1 SNHLY, CDR2 FYNNEI. V lost 0 bases and J lost 1, with 10 bases in between. The CDR3 sequence is 15 residues long. The variable domain in full, completed from reference TRBV2 and TRBJ2-7, reads EPEVTQTPSHQVTQMGQEVILRCVPISNHLYFYWYRQILGQKVEFLVSFYNNEISEKSEIFDDQFSVERPDGSNFTLKIRSTKLEDSAMYFCASSEAGMLSYEQYFGPGTRLTVT.